This TCR beta chain was sequenced in a study of cytomegalovirus exposure and HLA in healthy donors. Findings of the study overall: The study had only CMV serostatus as immune exposure information. Presence/absence analysis assumed near-uniform sequencing depth across donors.

PCR was performed using 60 Vbeta and 13 Jbeta primers. Repertoires were generated with immunoSEQ multiplex PCR, while TCRdb's copy carries only in-frame clones and drops some. Of about 120,000 clones detected, approximately 78% appear once; the ten largest clones hold roughly 3.5%. CDR3 length equals 18 residues. Germline values: CDR1 LGHNA, CDR2 YNFKEQ. V shed 4 bases and J 2 bases; nucleotides not matched to a gene: 10. Note on this clone: What it recognizes is unknown.

The sequenced material came from PBMCs. The clonotype originates from a woman aged 25 to 39 in good health and CMV-seropositive. The chain couples TRBV4-2 to TRBJ2-5; 13 bases align to TRBD2. CDR3 amino acids: CASSRSVPGLAGQETQYF. Here the CDR3 DNA reads TGTGCCAGCAGCCGCAGCGTACCGGGACTAGCGGGGCAAGAGACCCAGTACTTC.